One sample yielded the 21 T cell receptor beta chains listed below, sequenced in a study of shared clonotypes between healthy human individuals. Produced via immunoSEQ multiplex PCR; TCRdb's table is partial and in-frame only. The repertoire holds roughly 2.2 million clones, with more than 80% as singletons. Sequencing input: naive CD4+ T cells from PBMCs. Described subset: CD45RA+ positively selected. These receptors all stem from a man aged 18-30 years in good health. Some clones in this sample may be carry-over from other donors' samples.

The CDR3 nucleotides read TGTGCCAGCAGCTCGCCGGGACAGGGGGCTCGGAAGACTGAAGCTTTCTTT. It is translated as CASSSPGQGARKTEAFF. V is TRBV5-6 and J is TRBJ1-1, with 12 bases that match TRBD1. Germline V lookup: CDR1 SGHDT, CDR2 YYEEEE. After removal of 3 bases from V and 5 bases from J, the junction contained 11 bases not matched to a gene. The CDR3 loop spans 17 amino acids.

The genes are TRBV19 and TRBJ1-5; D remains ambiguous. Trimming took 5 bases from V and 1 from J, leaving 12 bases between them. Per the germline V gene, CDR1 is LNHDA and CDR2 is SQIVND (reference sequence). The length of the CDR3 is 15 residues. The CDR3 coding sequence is TGTGCCAGTAGTTGGAGGGTTCACAGCAATCAGCCCCAGCATTTT. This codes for CASSWRVHSNQPQHF.

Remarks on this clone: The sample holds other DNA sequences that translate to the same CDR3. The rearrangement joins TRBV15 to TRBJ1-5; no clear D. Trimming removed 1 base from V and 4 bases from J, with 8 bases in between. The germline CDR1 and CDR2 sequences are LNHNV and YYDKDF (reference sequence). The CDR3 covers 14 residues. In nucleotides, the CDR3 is TGTGCCACCAGCAGAGGTGTGGGGAATCAGCCCCAGCATTTT. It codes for CATSRGVGNQPQHF.

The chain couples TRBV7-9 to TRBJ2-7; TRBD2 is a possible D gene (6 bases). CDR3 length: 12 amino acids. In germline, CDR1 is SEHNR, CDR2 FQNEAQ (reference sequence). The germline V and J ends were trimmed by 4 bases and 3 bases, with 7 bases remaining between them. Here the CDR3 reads CASSSRGYEQYF. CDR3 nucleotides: TGTGCCAGCAGCTCGCGGGGCTACGAGCAGTACTTC.

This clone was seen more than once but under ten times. CDR3 protein: CASSLDPPTRGFQETQYF. CDR3 DNA: TGTGCCAGCAGCTTAGATCCCCCGACACGAGGCTTCCAAGAGACCCAGTACTTC. This chain connects TRBV5-4 to TRBJ2-5; no clear D. The germline V gene encodes CDR1 SGHNT and CDR2 YYREEE (reference sequence). Trimming shortened V by 2 bases and J by 1 base, and 21 bases separated the two germline ends. The CDR3 is 18 residues long. Full variable domain (outside the CDR3, taken from reference TRBV5-4 and TRBJ2-5): ETGVTQSPTHLIKTRGQQVTLRCSSQSGHNTVSWYQQALGQGPQFIFQYYREEENGRGNFPPRFSGLQFPNYSSELNVNALELDDSALYLCASSLDPPTRGFQETQYFGPGTRLLVL.

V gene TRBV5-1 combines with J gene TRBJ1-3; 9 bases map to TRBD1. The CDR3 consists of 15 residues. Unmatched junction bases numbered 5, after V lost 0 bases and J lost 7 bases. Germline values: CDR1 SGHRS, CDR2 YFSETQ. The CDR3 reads CASSLEGQGSNTIYF. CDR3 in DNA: TGCGCCAGCAGCTTGGAGGGACAGGGTTCGAACACCATATATTTT. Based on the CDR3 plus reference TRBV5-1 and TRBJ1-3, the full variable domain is KAGVTQTPRYLIKTRGQQVTLSCSPISGHRSVSWYQQTPGQGLQFLFEYFSETQRNKGNFPGRFSGRQFSNSRSEMNVSTLELGDSALYLCASSLEGQGSNTIYFGEGSWLTVV.

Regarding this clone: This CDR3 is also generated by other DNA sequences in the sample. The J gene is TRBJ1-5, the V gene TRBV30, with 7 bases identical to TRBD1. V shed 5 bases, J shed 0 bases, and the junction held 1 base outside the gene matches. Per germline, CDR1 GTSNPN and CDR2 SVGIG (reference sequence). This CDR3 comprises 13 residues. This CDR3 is CAWDRDSNQPQHF. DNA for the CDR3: TGTGCCTGGGACAGGGATAGCAATCAGCCCCAGCATTTT.

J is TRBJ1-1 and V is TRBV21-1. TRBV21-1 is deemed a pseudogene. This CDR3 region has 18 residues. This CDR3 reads CASSKMPPSGRLNTEAFF. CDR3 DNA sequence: TGTGCCAGCAGCAAAATGCCGCCTTCAGGGAGGTTGAACACTGAAGCTTTCTTT.

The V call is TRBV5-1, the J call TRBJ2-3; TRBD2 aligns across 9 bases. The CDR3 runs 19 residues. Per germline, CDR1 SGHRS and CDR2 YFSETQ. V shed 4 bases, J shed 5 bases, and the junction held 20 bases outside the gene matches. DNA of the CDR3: TGCGCCAGCAGCCCGCACCCGGGACTAGCTACTCTCTCCAAAGATACGCAGTATTTT. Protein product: CASSPHPGLATLSKDTQYF.

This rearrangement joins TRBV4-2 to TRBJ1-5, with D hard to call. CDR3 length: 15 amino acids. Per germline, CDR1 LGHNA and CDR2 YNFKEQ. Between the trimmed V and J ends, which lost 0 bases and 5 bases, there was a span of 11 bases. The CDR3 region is CASSQDPHEDQPQHF. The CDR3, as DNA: TGTGCCAGCAGCCAAGATCCTCACGAGGATCAGCCCCAGCATTTT.

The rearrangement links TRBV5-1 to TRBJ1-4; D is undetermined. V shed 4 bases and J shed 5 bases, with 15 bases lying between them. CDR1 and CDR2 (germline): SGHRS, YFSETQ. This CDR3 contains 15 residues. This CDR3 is CASSPGRAANEKLFF. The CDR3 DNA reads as TGCGCCAGCAGCCCTGGAAGAGCGGCCAATGAAAAACTGTTTTTT.

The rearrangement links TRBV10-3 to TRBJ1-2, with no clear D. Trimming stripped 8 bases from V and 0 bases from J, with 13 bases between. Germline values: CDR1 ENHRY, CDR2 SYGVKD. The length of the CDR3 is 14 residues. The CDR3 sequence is CAIGWTEPNYGYTF. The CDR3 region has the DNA TGTGCCATCGGATGGACCGAACCTAACTATGGCTACACCTTC.

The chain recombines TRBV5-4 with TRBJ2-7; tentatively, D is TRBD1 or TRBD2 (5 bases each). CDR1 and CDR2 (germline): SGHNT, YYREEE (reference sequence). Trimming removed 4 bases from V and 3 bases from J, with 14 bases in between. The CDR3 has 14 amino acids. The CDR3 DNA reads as TGTGCCAGCAGCAGGACCGGGACGAACTACGAGCAGTACTTC. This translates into CASSRTGTNYEQYF. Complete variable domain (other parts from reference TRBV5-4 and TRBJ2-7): ETGVTQSPTHLIKTRGQQVTLRCSSQSGHNTVSWYQQALGQGPQFIFQYYREEENGRGNFPPRFSGLQFPNYSSELNVNALELDDSALYLCASSRTGTNYEQYFGPGTRLTVT.

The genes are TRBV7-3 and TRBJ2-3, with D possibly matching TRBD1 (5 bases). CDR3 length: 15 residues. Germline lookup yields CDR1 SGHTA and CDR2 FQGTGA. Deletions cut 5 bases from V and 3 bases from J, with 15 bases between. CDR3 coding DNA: TGTGCCAGCAGCCCCCAGGGATTCGGTACAGATACGCAGTATTTT. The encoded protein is CASSPQGFGTDTQYF.

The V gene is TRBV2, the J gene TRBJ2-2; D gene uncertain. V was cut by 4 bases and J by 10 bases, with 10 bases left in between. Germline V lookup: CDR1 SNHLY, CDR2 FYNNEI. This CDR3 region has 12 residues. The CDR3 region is CASSGAFTELFF. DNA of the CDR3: TGTGCCAGCAGTGGGGCCTTTACGGAGCTGTTTTTT.

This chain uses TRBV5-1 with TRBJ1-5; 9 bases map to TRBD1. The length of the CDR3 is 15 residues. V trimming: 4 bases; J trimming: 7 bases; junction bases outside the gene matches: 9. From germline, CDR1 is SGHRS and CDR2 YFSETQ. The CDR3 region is CASSRTGEGGQPQHF. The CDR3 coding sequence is TGCGCCAGCAGCAGGACAGGGGAAGGAGGACAGCCCCAGCATTTT.

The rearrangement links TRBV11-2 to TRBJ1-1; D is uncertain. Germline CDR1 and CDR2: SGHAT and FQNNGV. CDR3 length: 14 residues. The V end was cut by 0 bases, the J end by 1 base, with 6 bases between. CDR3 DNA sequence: TGTGCCAGCAGCTTAGAAGGTGAGAACACTGAAGCTTTCTTT. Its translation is CASSLEGENTEAFF.

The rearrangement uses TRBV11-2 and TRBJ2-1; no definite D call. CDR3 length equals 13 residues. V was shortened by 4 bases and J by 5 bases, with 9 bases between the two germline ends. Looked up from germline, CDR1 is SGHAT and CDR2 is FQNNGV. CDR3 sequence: CASSSLPNNEQFF. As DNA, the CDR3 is TGTGCCAGCAGCTCCCTCCCAAACAATGAGCAGTTCTTC.

The CDR3 DNA reads TGCGCCAGCAGCCCCGGGACAGGTGGAAACACCATATATTTT. This sequence encodes CASSPGTGGNTIYF. The J gene is TRBJ1-3, the V gene TRBV4-3; 8 bases match TRBD1. Trimming cost V 4 bases and J 3 bases; bases outside gene matches: 2. Germline CDR1 is LGHNA and CDR2 is YSLEER. CDR3 length: 14 amino acids.

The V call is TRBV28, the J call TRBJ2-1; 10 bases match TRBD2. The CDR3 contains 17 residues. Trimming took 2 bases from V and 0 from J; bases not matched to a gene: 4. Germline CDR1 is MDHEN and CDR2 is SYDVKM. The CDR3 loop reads CASSLLAGALSYNEQFF. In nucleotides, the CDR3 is TGTGCCAGCAGTTTACTAGCGGGAGCCCTCTCCTACAATGAGCAGTTCTTC.

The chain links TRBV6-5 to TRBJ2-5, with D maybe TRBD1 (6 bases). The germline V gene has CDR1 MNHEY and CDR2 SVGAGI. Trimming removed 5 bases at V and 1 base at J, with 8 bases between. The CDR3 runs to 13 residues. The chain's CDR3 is CASSDRTQETQYF. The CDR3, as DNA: TGTGCCAGCAGTGACAGGACCCAAGAGACCCAGTACTTC.